What follows are 2 T cell receptor beta chains derived from one specimen sequenced in a study of cytotoxic CD8 clonotypes in ibrutinib-treated CLL. Using immunoSEQ multiplex PCR, the repertoire was profiled, and TCRdb retains in-frame clones only, with some absent. Of tens of thousands of clones in the sample, roughly two thirds were seen once. Sequenced here: PBMCs, sampled after 12 months of ibrutinib treatment. These receptor sequences come from a human donor with chronic lymphocytic leukemia.

The genes are TRBV7-3 and TRBJ1-1; 7 positions match TRBD1. Germline-derived CDR1 and CDR2 are SGHTA and FQGTGA. This CDR3 has 16 residues. The trim removed 0 bases at V and 4 bases at J, leaving 8 bases unmatched. CDR3 coding DNA: TGTGCCAGCAGCTTAACTCAGGGGGGCGCGGGCACTGAAGCTTTCTTT. Amino acids: CASSLTQGGAGTEAFF.

This clone was detected a few times. The genes are TRBV19 and TRBJ1-5, with 7 bases lining up with TRBD1. In germline, CDR1 is LNHDA, CDR2 SQIVND (reference sequence). V shed 5 bases, J shed 2 bases, and the junction held 9 bases outside the gene matches. The CDR3 sequence is 16 residues long. CDR3 DNA sequence: TGTGCCAGTAGTGCACGTCGACAGGGTGGCAATCAGCCCCAGCATTTT. This encodes CASSARRQGGNQPQHF.